A selection of T cell receptor beta chains follows, all from one sample in a study of blood T cell repertoires in COVID-19. Method: immunoSEQ multiplex PCR; TCRdb's copy keeps in-frame clones and lacks some. Found here are 270,000 or so clones, 80% to 90% of them singletons; the top ten hold about 4.6%. Sequencing was done on a sample of peripheral blood. These TCRs come from a man between 35 and 55 years old with acute or convalescent COVID-19. Each CDR3 is given without its conserved first and last residue. Each record gives: CDR3 protein, V gene, J gene.

cdr3_aa: ASSQELRTEAF; v_call: TRBV5-1; j_call: TRBJ1-1
cdr3_aa: ASQGQGTGELF; v_call: TRBV10-2; j_call: TRBJ2-2
cdr3_aa: ASSPRTGMNTEAF; v_call: TRBV18; j_call: TRBJ1-1
cdr3_aa: ALTIGTGFFNYGYT; v_call: TRBV30; j_call: TRBJ1-2
cdr3_aa: AWIRGGSVENTEAF; v_call: TRBV30; j_call: TRBJ1-1
cdr3_aa: ASSIGAGGIWQPQH; v_call: TRBV19; j_call: TRBJ1-5
cdr3_aa: SVPHPVENIQY; v_call: TRBV29-1; j_call: TRBJ2-4
cdr3_aa: SVFINYGYT; v_call: TRBV20-1; j_call: TRBJ1-2
cdr3_aa: ASSPGRLAGGPGGNEQF; v_call: TRBV4-1; j_call: TRBJ2-1
cdr3_aa: ASSLTQGGEGYT; v_call: TRBV4-1; j_call: TRBJ1-2
cdr3_aa: SVGETYEQY; v_call: TRBV29-1; j_call: TRBJ2-7
cdr3_aa: ASSLEQRSYEQY; v_call: TRBV11-2; j_call: TRBJ2-7
cdr3_aa: ASSLFVRGLPNYGYT; v_call: TRBV14; j_call: TRBJ1-2
cdr3_aa: ASSVTGGHKNTEAF; v_call: TRBV6-1; j_call: TRBJ1-1
cdr3_aa: ASSERSDFQPQH; v_call: TRBV2; j_call: TRBJ1-5
cdr3_aa: ASSPQGDPETQY; v_call: TRBV2; j_call: TRBJ2-5
cdr3_aa: ASSYTETGTLNGTEAF; v_call: TRBV6-2/TRBV6-3; j_call: TRBJ1-1
cdr3_aa: ASSSQGFTQY; v_call: TRBV6-5; j_call: TRBJ2-3
cdr3_aa: ATSDRGDRGYGYT; v_call: TRBV24-1; j_call: TRBJ1-2
cdr3_aa: ASSLTGGGGQPQH; v_call: TRBV5-8; j_call: TRBJ1-5
cdr3_aa: ASSFGLGTESYEQY; v_call: TRBV7-8; j_call: TRBJ2-7
cdr3_aa: ASSNPLESIEREQY; v_call: TRBV11-1; j_call: TRBJ2-7
cdr3_aa: AITPSSNQPQH; v_call: TRBV10-3; j_call: TRBJ1-5
cdr3_aa: ASSLRTGDEGYT; v_call: TRBV11-2; j_call: TRBJ1-2
cdr3_aa: ASSDYSEQF; v_call: TRBV2; j_call: TRBJ2-1
cdr3_aa: ASSLAGQGTGTQY; v_call: TRBV19; j_call: TRBJ2-3
cdr3_aa: ATSRGGQGRSQH; v_call: TRBV15; j_call: TRBJ1-5
cdr3_aa: ASRSGGGNEQF; v_call: TRBV6-5; j_call: TRBJ2-1
cdr3_aa: ASSVTAGLKGELF; v_call: TRBV7-8; j_call: TRBJ2-2
cdr3_aa: ASSFERTGGGWEKLF; v_call: TRBV11-2; j_call: TRBJ1-4
cdr3_aa: ASSEDGGPLH; v_call: TRBV7-9; j_call: TRBJ1-6
cdr3_aa: ASSESVSNQPQH; v_call: TRBV2; j_call: TRBJ1-5
cdr3_aa: ASSMSGVTGELF; v_call: TRBV19; j_call: TRBJ2-2
cdr3_aa: ASSRTSGGHNEQF; v_call: TRBV7-8; j_call: TRBJ2-1
cdr3_aa: AITKGTANTGELF; v_call: TRBV10-3; j_call: TRBJ2-2
cdr3_aa: ASSFHPGAMNTEAF; v_call: TRBV5-4; j_call: TRBJ1-1
cdr3_aa: AISGGWNTEAF; v_call: TRBV19; j_call: TRBJ1-1
cdr3_aa: ASSAGSANTGELF; v_call: TRBV10-1; j_call: TRBJ2-2
cdr3_aa: ASSPPGTLEQF; v_call: TRBV18; j_call: TRBJ2-1
cdr3_aa: ASSPDTNTGELF; v_call: TRBV18; j_call: TRBJ2-2
cdr3_aa: ASSVVPEGYEQY; v_call: TRBV9; j_call: TRBJ2-7
cdr3_aa: ASGGEGDTQY; v_call: TRBV2; j_call: TRBJ2-3
cdr3_aa: ASSLMGGRNTGELF; v_call: TRBV27; j_call: TRBJ2-2
cdr3_aa: ASIMTGGTEAF; v_call: TRBV6-5; j_call: TRBJ1-1
cdr3_aa: ASSAPTGRDYT; v_call: TRBV2; j_call: TRBJ1-2
cdr3_aa: ASSLVVSGGADEQF; v_call: TRBV7-8; j_call: TRBJ2-1
cdr3_aa: ATSDSDSDYGYT; v_call: TRBV24-1; j_call: TRBJ1-2
cdr3_aa: ASSWQGTYNEQF; v_call: TRBV11-3; j_call: TRBJ2-1
cdr3_aa: ASSIQGAGTGELF; v_call: TRBV19; j_call: TRBJ2-2
cdr3_aa: ASSYTLTGTPREQF; v_call: TRBV6-5; j_call: TRBJ2-1